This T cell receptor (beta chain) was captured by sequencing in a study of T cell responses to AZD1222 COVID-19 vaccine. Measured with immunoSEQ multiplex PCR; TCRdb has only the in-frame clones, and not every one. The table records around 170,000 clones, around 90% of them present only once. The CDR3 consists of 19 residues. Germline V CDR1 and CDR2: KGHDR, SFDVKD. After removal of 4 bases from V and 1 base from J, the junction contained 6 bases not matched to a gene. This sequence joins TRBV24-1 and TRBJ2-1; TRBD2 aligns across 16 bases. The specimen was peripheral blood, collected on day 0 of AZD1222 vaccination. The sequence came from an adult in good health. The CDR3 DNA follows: TGTGCCACCAGTGACCCGGGACTAGCGGGAGGGAGGTCCTACAATGAGCAGTTCTTC. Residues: CATSDPGLAGGRSYNEQFF.